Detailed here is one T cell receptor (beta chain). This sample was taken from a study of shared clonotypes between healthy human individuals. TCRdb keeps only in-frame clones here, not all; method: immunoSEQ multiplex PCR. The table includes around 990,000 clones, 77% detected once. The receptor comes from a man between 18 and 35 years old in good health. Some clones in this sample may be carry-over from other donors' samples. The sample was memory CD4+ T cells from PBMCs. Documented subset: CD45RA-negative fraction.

CDR3 nucleotide sequence: TGTGCCAGCAGCTTGTTGGTACGGGACAGGGAGGAGACCCAGTACTTC. Its protein product is CASSLLVRDREETQYF. The chain recombines TRBV5-6 with TRBJ2-5, with 9 bases lining up with TRBD1. CDR1 and CDR2 from the germline V gene are SGHDT and YYEEEE. The CDR3 extends over 16 amino acids. V trimming: 1 base; J trimming: 5 bases; junction bases outside the gene matches: 9.